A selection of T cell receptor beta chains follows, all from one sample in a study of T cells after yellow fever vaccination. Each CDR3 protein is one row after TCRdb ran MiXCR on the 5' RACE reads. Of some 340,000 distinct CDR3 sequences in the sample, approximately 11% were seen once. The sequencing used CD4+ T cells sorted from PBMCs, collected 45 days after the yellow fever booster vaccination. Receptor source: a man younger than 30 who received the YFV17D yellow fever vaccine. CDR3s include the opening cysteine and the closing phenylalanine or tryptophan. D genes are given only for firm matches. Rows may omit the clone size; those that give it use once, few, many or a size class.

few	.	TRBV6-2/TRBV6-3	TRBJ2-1	TGTGCCAGCAGTTACTCCCGGGGATACAATGAGCAGTTCTTC	CASSYSRGYNEQFF
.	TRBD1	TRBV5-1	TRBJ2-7	TGCGCCAGCAGCTTGGAGGGACAGGGGGCCGGGGAAGAGCAGTACTTC	CASSLEGQGAGEEQYF
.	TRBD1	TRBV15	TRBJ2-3	TGTGCCACCAGCACCATTTACAGGGGAACAGATACGCAGTATTTT	CATSTIYRGTDTQYF
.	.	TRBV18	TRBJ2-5	TGTGCCAGCTCACCCTTGATGGGGTTCGAGACCCAGTACTTC	CASSPLMGFETQYF
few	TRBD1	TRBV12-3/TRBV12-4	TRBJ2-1	TGTGCCAGCACGTACGGGACAGACAATGAGCAGTTCTTC	CASTYGTDNEQFF
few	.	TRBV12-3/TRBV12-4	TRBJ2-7	TGTGCCAGCAGTTTAGGGTGGGGTACGACCTACGAGCAGTACTTC	CASSLGWGTTYEQYF
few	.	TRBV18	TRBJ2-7	TGTGCCAGCTCACCCGGGATCGGGGGCTACTACGAGCAGTACTTC	CASSPGIGGYYEQYF
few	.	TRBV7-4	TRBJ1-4	TGTGCCAGCAGCTCCCACAGAGCAACTAATGAAAAACTGTTTTTT	CASSSHRATNEKLFF
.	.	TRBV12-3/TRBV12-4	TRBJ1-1	TGTGCCAGTTGCGGACAAACTGTTCGGACTGAAGCTTTCTTT	CASCGQTVRTEAFF
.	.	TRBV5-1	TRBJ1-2	TGCGCCAGCAGCTCACAATATGGAGGGGACTATGGCTACACCTTC	CASSSQYGGDYGYTF
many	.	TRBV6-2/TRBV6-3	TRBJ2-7	TGTGCCAGCAGCCATGACACCTACGAGCAGTACTTC	CASSHDTYEQYF
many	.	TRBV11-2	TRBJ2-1	TGTGCCAGCAGCTTAGTAGCGGTGGATGAGCAGTTCTTC	CASSLVAVDEQFF
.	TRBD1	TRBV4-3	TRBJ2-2	TGCGCCAGCAGCCCTCTGACAGGGGATTTCACCGGGGAGCTGTTTTTT	CASSPLTGDFTGELFF
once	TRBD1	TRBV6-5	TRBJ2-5	TGTGCCAGCGGCCGCCCGGACAGGGGTAGAGAGACCCAGTACTTC	CASGRPDRGRETQYF
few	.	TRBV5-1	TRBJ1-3	TGCGCCAGCAGCTTGGACGGTGGAGGAAACACCATATATTTT	CASSLDGGGNTIYF
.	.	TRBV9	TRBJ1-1	TGTGCCAGCAGCCCTGAATGGAAGACTGAAGCTTTCTTT	CASSPEWKTEAFF
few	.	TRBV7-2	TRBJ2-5	TGTGCCAGCAGCTTAGCAGGGAGCTATGAAGAGACCCAGTACTTC	CASSLAGSYEETQYF
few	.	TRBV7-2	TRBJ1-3	TGTGCCAGCAGCCCCTGGGGGTCTACTGGAAACACCATATATTTT	CASSPWGSTGNTIYF
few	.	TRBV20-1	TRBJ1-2	TGCAGTGCAGGGGGGGGTGGCTACACCTTC	CSAGGGGYTF
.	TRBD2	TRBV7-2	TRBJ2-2	TGTGCCAGCAGCTGGACTAGCGGGGGGTCCACCGGGGAGCTGTTTTTT	CASSWTSGGSTGELFF
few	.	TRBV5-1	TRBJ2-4	TGCGCCAGCAGCTTGGTAGTTCGGGGTAGCAAAAACATTCAGTACTTC	CASSLVVRGSKNIQYF
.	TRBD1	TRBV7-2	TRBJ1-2	TGTGCCAGCAGCCCGATCCGGGACAGCTATGGCTACACCTTC	CASSPIRDSYGYTF
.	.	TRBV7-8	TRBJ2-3	TGTGCCAGCAGCTTAACAGGGACATACACAGATACGCAGTATTTT	CASSLTGTYTDTQYF
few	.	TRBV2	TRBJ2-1	TGTGCCAGCAGTGACCTACTAGAAGTAGGTAGTGAGCAGTTCTTC	CASSDLLEVGSEQFF
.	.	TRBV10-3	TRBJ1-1	TGTGCCATCAGAGGACAAAACACTGAAGCTTTCTTT	CAIRGQNTEAFF
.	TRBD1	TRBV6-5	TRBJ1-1	TGTGCCAGCAGTTACTCGACAGGGGGAGGCGGTGAAGCTTTCTTT	CASSYSTGGGGEAFF
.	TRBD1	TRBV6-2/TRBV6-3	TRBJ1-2	TGTGCCAGCAGTTATCTCCCGGGACAGGACTATGGCTACACCTTC	CASSYLPGQDYGYTF
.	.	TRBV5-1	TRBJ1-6	TGCTCCCTTCAAGAGGGGCGGTTAGGCTCACCCCTCCACTTT	CSLQEGRLGSPLHF
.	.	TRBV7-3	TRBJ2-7	TGTGCCAGCAGCCCCGGACTCCTTCACTCCTACGAGCAGTACTTC	CASSPGLLHSYEQYF
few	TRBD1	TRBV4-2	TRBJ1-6	TGTGCCAGCAGCCAAGGCCGGGACAGGGGGTATTCACCCCTCCACTTT	CASSQGRDRGYSPLHF
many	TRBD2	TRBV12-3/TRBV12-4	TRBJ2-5	TGTGCCAGCAGCGGCGGGGGAAGACAAGAGACCCAGTACTTC	CASSGGGRQETQYF
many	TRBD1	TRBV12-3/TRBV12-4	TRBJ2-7	TGTGCCAGCAGTTTCAGGGGGCCCTACGAGCAGTACTTC	CASSFRGPYEQYF
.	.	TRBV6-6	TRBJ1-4	TGTGCCAGCAGTCCGGGCCATGGTGAAAAACTGTTTTTT	CASSPGHGEKLFF
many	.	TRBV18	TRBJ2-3	TGTGCCAGCTCTCCGCGCGGAGGGGTGGCAGATACGCAGTATTTT	CASSPRGGVADTQYF
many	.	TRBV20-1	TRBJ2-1	TGCAGTGCTAGAAACATCTTAGGGACCCATGAGCAGTTCTTC	CSARNILGTHEQFF
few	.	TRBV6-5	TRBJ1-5	TGTGCCAGCTGGAGAGGGAAGGGTCAGCCCCAGCATTTT	CASWRGKGQPQHF
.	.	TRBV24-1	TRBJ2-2	TGTGCCACCAGTGATTCACAGGGTACCGGGGAGCTGTTTTTT	CATSDSQGTGELFF
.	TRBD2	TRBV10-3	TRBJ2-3	TGTGCCATCAGTGTACTAGCGGGGGTGGTTACGCAGTATTTT	CAISVLAGVVTQYF